The 18 T cell receptor beta chains in this list originate from one sample, sequenced in a study of shared clonotypes between healthy human individuals. The repertoire was sequenced with immunoSEQ multiplex PCR; TCRdb's copy has only in-frame clones and lacks some. The repertoire holds under 1,100,000 clones, with roughly 75% as singletons. Sequencing was done on a sample of memory CD4+ T cells sorted from blood. The subset here: CD45RA-negative fraction. The receptors here all came from a man aged 18 to 30 in good health.

The chain is built from TRBV5-1 and TRBJ2-5; 12 nucleotides match TRBD2. The CDR3 has 16 amino acids. V shed 6 bases, J shed 4 bases, and the junction held 10 bases outside the gene matches. Germline assignment: CDR1 SGHRS and CDR2 YFSETQ. The CDR3: CASTDPSGGALETQYF. The CDR3 DNA reads as TGCGCCAGCACCGACCCTAGCGGGGGGGCCCTAGAGACCCAGTACTTC.

This clone was seen more than once but under ten times. This CDR3 is also generated by other DNA sequences in the sample. Here the CDR3 reads CASSVGDSVYNEQFF. The CDR3 DNA follows: TGTGCCAGCAGCGTAGGGGACTCTGTGTACAATGAGCAGTTCTTC. The V and J genes are TRBV9 and TRBJ2-1; the D gene is possibly TRBD2 (6 bases). V was clipped by 0 bases and J by 4 bases, with 11 bases between them. CDR3 length: 15 amino acids. CDR1 is SGDLS and CDR2 is YYNGEE in the germline V gene. Looking up the rest from reference TRBV9 and TRBJ2-1 gives the full variable domain: DSGVTQTPKHLITATGQRVTLRCSPRSGDLSVYWYQQSLDQGLQFLIQYYNGEERAKGNILERFSAQQFPDLHSELNLSSLELGDSALYFCASSVGDSVYNEQFFGPGTRLTVL.

This clone is a singleton in its sample. The junction departs from the called germline gene at one end, perhaps through a read error. This sequence joins TRBV6-1 and TRBJ2-7; D call uncertain. This CDR3 has 16 residues. Germline values: CDR1 MNHNS, CDR2 SASEGT. DNA for the CDR3: TGTGCCAGCAGGGAAGCCACACACCGTAGCTCCTACGAGCAGTACTTC. It translates to CASREATHRSSYEQYF.

V usage is TRBV11-2 and J usage is TRBJ2-3; 9 bases are a match to TRBD2. CDR1 SGHAT and CDR2 FQNNGV come from the germline V gene. The CDR3 covers 16 residues. V shed 4 bases and J 1 base; nucleotides not matched to a gene: 6. DNA of the CDR3: TGTGCCAGCAGCTCCCTAGCGGGGAGGGGCACAGATACGCAGTATTTT. This codes for CASSSLAGRGTDTQYF.

The chain joins TRBV19 to TRBJ1-5, with 7 positions matching TRBD1. Germline CDR1 and CDR2: LNHDA and SQIVND (reference sequence). Losses at the gene ends were 6 bases for V and 2 bases for J; bases not matched to a gene: 7. The CDR3 contains 15 residues. The CDR3 region is CASRTGTVGNQPQHF. As DNA, the CDR3 is TGTGCCAGTAGAACCGGGACAGTGGGCAATCAGCCCCAGCATTTT.

This clone was detected many times. The chain recombines TRBV28 with TRBJ2-7; 9 bases fit TRBD1. Trimming removed 4 bases from V and 3 bases from J; junction bases left unmatched: 7. CDR1 is MDHEN, CDR2 SYDVKM, per germline. The CDR3 extends over 15 amino acids. The DNA for the CDR3 is TGTGCCAGCAGTTCAGCGGGGACAGGGAACTACGAGCAGTACTTC. Protein: CASSSAGTGNYEQYF.

The chain carries TRBV15 and TRBJ1-5; D is unresolved. Trimming shortened V by 4 bases and J by 7 bases, and 17 bases separated the two germline ends. The length of the CDR3 is 15 residues. Per the germline V gene, CDR1 is LNHNV and CDR2 is YYDKDF (reference sequence). In DNA, the CDR3 is TGTGCCACCAGCAATCTCCTTCTTGTGCCCCAGCCCCAGCATTTT. This translates into CATSNLLLVPQPQHF.

The chain is built from TRBV5-4 and TRBJ1-2; 7 nucleotides match TRBD1. CDR3 length: 14 amino acids. CDR1 and CDR2 from the germline V gene are SGHNT and YYREEE (reference sequence). V dropped 3 bases and J dropped 1; count of bases not matched to a gene: 3. In DNA, the CDR3 is TGTGCCAGCAGCTCACAGGGGCGTAACTATGGCTACACCTTC. This gives the protein CASSSQGRNYGYTF.

This rearrangement joins TRBV28 to TRBJ1-4; D remains unclear. Trimming stripped 7 bases from V and 6 bases from J, with 15 bases between. Germline CDR1 reads MDHEN; CDR2 reads SYDVKM. The CDR3 runs 14 residues. As DNA, the CDR3 is TGTGCCAGCACGGTGGTGGGGTCGGATGAAAAACTGTTTTTT. This gives the protein CASTVVGSDEKLFF.

This clone was detected a few times. V is TRBV2 and J is TRBJ1-2; no firm D call. Trimming cost V 11 bases and J 4 bases, with 17 bases left between them. Germline V gives CDR1 SNHLY, CDR2 FYNNEI. The CDR3 spans 13 residues. The CDR3 sequence: CAGARVGGYGYTF. The CDR3 DNA sequence: TGTGCCGGAGCTAGGGTGGGAGGCTATGGCTACACCTTC. Full variable domain (outside the CDR3, taken from reference TRBV2 and TRBJ1-2): EPEVTQTPSHQVTQMGQEVILRCVPISNHLYFYWYRQILGQKVEFLVSFYNNEISEKSEIFDDQFSVERPDGSNFTLKIRSTKLEDSAMYFCAGARVGGYGYTFGSGTRLTVV.

This clone was seen a handful of times. This sequence joins TRBV21-1 and TRBJ2-2; the table calls TRBD1, which could not be checked here. TRBV21-1 is given as a pseudogene. This CDR3 has 16 residues. The CDR3 DNA is TGTGCCAGCAGCGCCTCAAGGGGCGGAAACACCGGGGAGCTGTTTTTT. Its translation is CASSASRGGNTGELFF.

The rearrangement links TRBV28 to TRBJ1-2; perhaps TRBD1 as D (5 bases). The CDR3 loop spans 15 amino acids. Germline CDR1 is MDHEN and CDR2 is SYDVKM. V dropped 1 base and J dropped 8 bases, with 17 bases sitting between them. CDR3 amino acids: CASSLSPRAVEGYTF. The CDR3 nucleotides are TGTGCCAGCAGTTTATCGCCCAGGGCGGTGGAAGGCTACACCTTC.

This clone was recorded a few times. A much larger clone is a single base away; this may be a read error. The sample has other DNA sequences that encode this CDR3 too. This chain joins TRBV5-6 and TRBJ2-5; no clear D gene. CDR1 and CDR2 from the germline V gene are SGHDT and YYEEEE. The CDR3 sequence is 11 residues long. V lost 0 bases to trimming and J lost 3 bases, with 0 bases between them. Written as DNA, the CDR3 is TGTGCCAGCAGCTTGGAAGAGACCCAGTACTTC. Protein: CASSLEETQYF.

The rearrangement links TRBV5-4 to TRBJ2-7; unclear D gene. The germline V and J ends were trimmed by 8 bases and 0 bases, with 12 bases remaining between them. The germline gives CDR1 SGHNT, CDR2 YYREEE (reference sequence). The length of the CDR3 is 13 residues. The CDR3 region is CASGTQSSYEQYF. DNA of the CDR3: TGTGCCAGTGGCACTCAAAGCTCCTACGAGCAGTACTTC.

This chain joins TRBV19 and TRBJ2-1, with TRBD2 matching 10 bases. V lost 6 bases, J lost 4 bases, and 3 bases stayed unmatched. The length of the CDR3 is 14 residues. Germline CDR1 LNHDA, CDR2 SQIVND (reference sequence). The CDR3 loop is CASSQLAGYNEQFF. The CDR3 DNA follows: TGTGCCAGTAGCCAACTAGCGGGATACAATGAGCAGTTCTTC.

This chain joins TRBV6-6 and TRBJ2-7; weak D call: TRBD1 (6 bases). This CDR3 has 14 amino acids. Trimming cost V 2 bases and J 2 bases, with 10 bases left between them. Germline CDR1 MNHNY, CDR2 SVGAGI (reference sequence). The CDR3 DNA reads as TGTGCCAGCAGTTACACACAGGGCCCCTACGAGCAGTACTTC. It translates to CASSYTQGPYEQYF.

The chain has TRBV9 and TRBJ2-2; 7 bases line up with TRBD1. V dropped 5 bases and J dropped 0; count of bases not matched to a gene: 1. Germline lookup yields CDR1 SGDLS and CDR2 YYNGEE. This CDR3 region has 14 residues. Written as DNA, the CDR3 is TGTGCCAGCAGGGGACAGACGAACACCGGGGAGCTGTTTTTT. Its protein is CASRGQTNTGELFF.

This clone has more than one count but fewer than ten. The chain links TRBV28 to TRBJ1-2; 7 nucleotides match TRBD1. The CDR3 consists of 13 residues. Germline V gene lookup returns CDR1 MDHEN and CDR2 SYDVKM. V was pared by 6 bases and J by 14 bases, with 15 bases of the junction left unmatched. The CDR3 spells CASRSGTASPGTF. The CDR3 coding sequence is TGTGCCAGCAGATCCGGGACAGCTTCTCCGGGGACCTTC.